The next 5 T cell receptor beta chains were all read from a single sample in a study of blood T cell repertoires in COVID-19. TCRdb keeps only in-frame clones here, not all; method: immunoSEQ multiplex PCR. The sample lists fewer than 250,000 clones, around 86% seen once, with 3.5% to 4.5% in the top ten. The sequenced sample was PBMCs or T cells enriched from blood (not recorded which). Receptors were obtained from a woman aged 40 to 49 with acute COVID-19.

The chain has TRBV18 and TRBJ1-6; D gene uncertain. CDR3 length: 15 amino acids. The V gene lost 3 bases and the J gene lost 8 bases, with 14 bases spanning the gap. Germline V gene lookup returns CDR1 KGHSH and CDR2 LQKENI. In nucleotides, the CDR3 is TGTGCCAGCTCACCCGCAGGTGGAATTGATTCACCCCTCCACTTT. It specifies CASSPAGGIDSPLHF. Together with reference TRBV18 and TRBJ1-6, the CDR3 gives the full variable domain: NAGVMQNPRHLVRRRGQEARLRCSPMKGHSHVYWYRQLPEEGLKFMVYLQKENIIDESGMPKERFSAEFPKEGPSILRIQQVVRGDSAAYFCASSPAGGIDSPLHFGNGTRLTVT.

This chain uses TRBV7-2 with TRBJ1-2; 11 nucleotides line up with TRBD1. The V gene's germline CDR1 is SGHTA and CDR2 FQGNSA. Germline trimming cut 7 bases from V and 6 bases from J; bases unmatched to any gene: 16. The CDR3 runs 17 residues. The CDR3 nucleotides are TGTGCCAGCAACCTCCGGACAGGGGGCGCACTATTAAATGGCTACACCTTC. It specifies CASNLRTGGALLNGYTF.

The V call is TRBV27, the J call TRBJ1-6, with a weak D call TRBD1 (6 bases). The CDR3 consists of 18 residues. The V end lost 4 bases, the J end lost 2 bases, and 18 bases lay between the germline ends. Germline CDR1 MNHEY, CDR2 SMNVEV (reference sequence). This chain's CDR3 is CASSWGGASRTYNSPLHF. The CDR3 bases are TGTGCCAGCAGTTGGGGGGGGGCGTCCCGGACCTATAATTCACCCCTCCACTTT.

This chain joins TRBV3-1 (or the pseudogene TRBV3-2) and TRBJ1-2; weak D call: TRBD1 (5 bases). CDR3 size: 14 residues. The V gene lost 4 bases and the J gene lost 5 bases, with 14 bases spanning the gap. Germline V CDR1 and CDR2: LGHDT, YNNKEL (reference sequence). CDR3 in DNA: TGTGCCAGCAGCCGGACAAACGAAGCGTATGGCTACACCTTC. This translates into CASSRTNEAYGYTF.

The chain employs TRBV7-9 and TRBJ2-5; 7 positions match TRBD1. J gave up 3 bases and V 3 bases, and 7 bases lay outside the gene matches. The CDR3 has 15 residues. Germline loops: CDR1 SEHNR, CDR2 FQNEAQ (reference sequence). The CDR3, as DNA: TGTGCCAGCAGCTTGGCCGGGACAGTAAAAGAGACCCAGTACTTC. Amino acid sequence: CASSLAGTVKETQYF.